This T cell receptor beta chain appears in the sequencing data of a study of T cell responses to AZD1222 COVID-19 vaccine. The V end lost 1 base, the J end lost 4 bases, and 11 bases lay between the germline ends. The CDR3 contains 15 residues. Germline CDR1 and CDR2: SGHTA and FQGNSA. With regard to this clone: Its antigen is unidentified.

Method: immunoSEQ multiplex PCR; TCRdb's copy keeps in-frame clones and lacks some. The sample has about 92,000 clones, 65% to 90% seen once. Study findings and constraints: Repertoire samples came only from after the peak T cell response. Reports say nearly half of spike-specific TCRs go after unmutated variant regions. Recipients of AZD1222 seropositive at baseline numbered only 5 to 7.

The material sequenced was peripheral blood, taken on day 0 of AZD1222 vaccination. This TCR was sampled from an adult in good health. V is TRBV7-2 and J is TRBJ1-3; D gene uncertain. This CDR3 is CASSLDRAGGNTIYF. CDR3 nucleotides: TGTGCCAGCAGCTTAGATCGGGCTGGAGGAAACACCATATATTTT.